The source of this T cell receptor (beta chain) is a study of glioma-infiltrating T cells after dendritic cell vaccination. On the study more broadly: Monocyte-derived dendritic cells, cultured approximately 7 days with IL-4 and GM-CSF, were pulsed with autologous tumor lysate. Study-level points and caveats: The cohort had few patients with full blood and tumor sets.

The table came from immunoSEQ multiplex PCR; TCRdb's copy has only in-frame clones and leaves some out. The sample includes 25,000 to 35,000 clones, more than 85% of them seen just once. About this clone: Antigen: not known.

The TCR sequence derives from a human donor with glioblastoma. This material consisted of blood, taken before dendritic cell vaccination.

CDR3 loop: CATSPGGAGGYTF. CDR3 sequence (DNA): TGTGCCACCAGCCCTGGGGGGGCGGGGGGCTACACCTTC. The gene calls are TRBV15 and TRBJ1-2, with TRBD1 as a possible D gene (6 bases). CDR1 and CDR2 from the germline V gene are LNHNV and YYDKDF (reference sequence). The CDR3 spans 13 residues. Trimming took 5 bases from V and 8 from J, leaving 15 bases between them.